This T cell receptor (beta chain) emerged from a study of blood T cells in healthy people across ages. Together with a sample-barcoded 5' primer, a J-beta primer mix was included in a second PCR lasting about 7 to 12 cycles. A single record per CDR3 protein comes from TCRdb applying MiXCR to the 5' RACE reads. The sample contains some 900,000 distinct CDR3 sequences, more than 25% of which appear only once. This clonotype appeared a few times. Germline CDR1 MNHEY, CDR2 SVGAGI. This CDR3 spans 16 amino acids. The receptor was isolated from a woman aged 80 or over in good health. Sample: blood. V usage is TRBV6-5 and J usage is TRBJ2-1, with 7 bases matching TRBD1. The J call may be faulty, since TRBJ2-7 better matches the DNA end. CDR3 sequence: CASRGQARTPYNEQYF. CDR3 sequence (DNA): TGTGCCAGCAGAGGACAGGCGCGAACTCCCTACAATGAGCAGTACTTC.